This note documents a single T cell receptor beta chain sequence. The protocol was immunoSEQ multiplex PCR, while the TCRdb copy is restricted to in-frame clones and leaves out a portion. This table has about 12,000 clones, 71% appearing once. The germline gives CDR1 SGHRS, CDR2 YFSETQ. Trimming cost V 3 bases and J 6 bases; bases outside gene matches: 7. The CDR3 is 14 residues long. These data come from a study of T cells after somatic rescue of genetic block. The TCR was taken from a boy younger than 18. The sequencing sample was made of peripheral blood mononuclear cells (PBMCs). The J gene is TRBJ1-2, the V gene TRBV5-1, with 8 positions matching TRBD1. The CDR3 bases are TGCGCCAGCAGCTGGGACAGGAATTGGAATGGCTACACCTTC. It translates to CASSWDRNWNGYTF.